The 19 T cell receptor beta chains below come from one sample, sequenced in a study of shared clonotypes between healthy human individuals. Clones were read by immunoSEQ multiplex PCR, and TCRdb kept only the in-frame ones, dropping some. The sample has about 1 million clones, around 75% seen once; the top ten hold about 1.5%. The sample consisted of memory CD4+ T cells sorted from blood. Subset reported: CD45RA-negative fraction. Receptor source: a man aged 18 to 29 in good health.

The rearrangement joins TRBV6-5 to TRBJ2-7; 8 positions agree with TRBD2. Germline-derived CDR1 and CDR2 are MNHEY and SVGAGI. J gave up 0 bases and V 4 bases, and 5 bases lay outside the gene matches. The CDR3 sequence is 15 residues long. CDR3 residues: CASSSLAGPSYEQYF. CDR3 bases: TGTGCCAGCAGTTCATTAGCGGGGCCCTCCTACGAGCAGTACTTC.

The V call is TRBV14, the J call TRBJ2-2, with 7 nucleotides matching TRBD2. Germline assignment: CDR1 SGHDN and CDR2 FVKESK. The CDR3 runs to 15 residues. V trimming: 8 bases; J trimming: 4 bases; junction bases outside the gene matches: 10. In nucleotides, the CDR3 is TGTGCCAGCCGAAAGCGGGGAGTGGTCACCGGGGAGCTGTTTTTT. Amino acid sequence: CASRKRGVVTGELFF.

This rearrangement joins TRBV10-3 to TRBJ2-7; 11 bases match TRBD1. With V trimmed by 2 bases and J by 0 bases, 6 bases remained unmatched. CDR3 size: 17 residues. Germline V gene sequence: CDR1 ENHRY, CDR2 SYGVKD. Here the CDR3 DNA reads TGTGCCATCAGTGAGACACGGACAGGGGGCATCTCCTACGAGCAGTACTTC. Its protein product is CAISETRTGGISYEQYF.

Regarding this clone: This sample includes further DNA sequences coding for the same CDR3. The J gene is TRBJ2-5, the V gene TRBV7-6; D call uncertain. Deletions cut 4 bases from V and 2 bases from J, with 8 bases between. CDR1 and CDR2 (germline): SGHVS, FNYEAQ. The CDR3 totals 13 residues. The CDR3 here is CASSSVSQETQYF. In DNA, the CDR3 is TGTGCCAGCAGCTCAGTGAGTCAAGAGACCCAGTACTTC.

V and J are TRBV9 and TRBJ2-1, with unresolved D. With 4 bases removed from V and 6 bases from J, the gap between germline ends came to 17 bases. This CDR3 is built from 15 residues. The germline V gene has CDR1 SGDLS and CDR2 YYNGEE. CDR3 in amino acids: CASSKSGGRINEQFF. In DNA, the CDR3 is TGTGCCAGCAGCAAGTCAGGCGGTAGGATCAATGAGCAGTTCTTC.

As regards this clone: Other nucleotide sequences from this sample produce the same CDR3. The chain recombines TRBV19 with TRBJ1-2; D gene uncertain. V lost 6 bases, J lost 5 bases, and 16 bases lay in between. Per the germline V gene, CDR1 is LNHDA and CDR2 is SQIVND (reference sequence). The CDR3 extends over 14 amino acids. DNA of the CDR3: TGTGCCAGTAGCCCCGGGCAGAGAAGGTATGGCTACACCTTC. Its translation is CASSPGQRRYGYTF.

The chain links TRBV2 to TRBJ2-3; possibly TRBD2 for D (6 bases). From germline, CDR1 is SNHLY and CDR2 FYNNEI. Between the trimmed V and J ends, which lost 4 bases and 3 bases, there was a span of 17 bases. CDR3 length: 16 amino acids. The CDR3 nucleotides read TGTGCCAGCAGTGTCGGGACTGGGGGTGGAACAGATACGCAGTATTTT. Its translation is CASSVGTGGGTDTQYF.

The gene calls are TRBV29-1 and TRBJ2-3; D unclear. Germline CDR1 is SQVTM and CDR2 is ANQGSEA. The CDR3 extends over 12 amino acids. V was cut by 2 bases and J by 4 bases, with 7 bases left in between. The CDR3 region is CSVERAADTQYF. As DNA, the CDR3 is TGCAGCGTTGAAAGGGCGGCAGATACGCAGTATTTT.

Comments on this clone: With a much larger clone just one base away, this may be a read error. V gene TRBV5-5 combines with J gene TRBJ1-3; D gene unclear. This CDR3 region has 13 residues. CDR1 and CDR2 from the germline V gene are SGHKS and YYEKEE (reference sequence). V lost 0 bases to trimming and J lost 3 bases, with 4 bases between them. The CDR3 protein is CASSLDSGNTIYF. The CDR3 DNA sequence: TGTGCCAGCAGCTTGGACAGTGGAAACACCATATATTTT.

V usage is TRBV6-1 and J usage is TRBJ1-4; D is unresolved. Germline V CDR1 and CDR2: MNHNS, SASEGT. The V and J ends lost 6 bases and 4 bases respectively, with 12 bases between them. This CDR3 region has 14 residues. In DNA, the CDR3 is TGTGCCAGCAGGGGTAACAGAGATAATGAAAAACTGTTTTTT. This codes for CASRGNRDNEKLFF.

The chain couples TRBV6-1 to TRBJ2-1; the D gene is possibly TRBD1 (6 bases). Deletions cut 1 base from V and 7 bases from J, with 17 bases between. CDR3 length: 16 amino acids. The germline gives CDR1 MNHNS, CDR2 SASEGT. The CDR3 DNA reads TGTGCCAGCAGTGAAGGTATTAGAACTACAGGGAATGAGCAGTTCTTC. Encoded protein: CASSEGIRTTGNEQFF.

This clone has just a few counts. The chain carries TRBV19 and TRBJ1-1; TRBD1 might be the D (6 bases). Germline-derived CDR1 and CDR2 are LNHDA and SQIVND (reference sequence). The CDR3 runs to 13 residues. The V gene lost 8 bases and the J gene lost 1 base, with 11 bases spanning the gap. CDR3 bases: TGTGCCAGTGGGGACACTAAGAACACTGAAGCTTTCTTT. It codes for CASGDTKNTEAFF.

The chain employs TRBV11-2 and TRBJ2-3; unclear D gene. CDR3 length equals 15 residues. V was trimmed by 1 base and J by 3 bases, leaving 11 bases between them. Germline CDR1 is SGHAT and CDR2 is FQNNGV. Here the CDR3 reads CASSLVTHGTDTQYF. The CDR3 DNA follows: TGTGCCAGCAGCTTAGTCACCCATGGGACAGATACGCAGTATTTT. Filled out from reference TRBV11-2 and TRBJ2-3, the complete variable domain reads EAGVAQSPRYKIIEKRQSVAFWCNPISGHATLYWYQQILGQGPKLLIQFQNNGVVDDSQLPKDRFSAERLKGVDSTLKIQPAKLEDSAVYLCASSLVTHGTDTQYFGPGTRLTVL.

This clone has just a few counts. V usage is TRBV9 and J usage is TRBJ2-2; perhaps TRBD1 as D (5 bases). CDR3 length: 16 amino acids. Trimming left V 0 bases short and J 0 bases short, with 9 bases between. Per germline, CDR1 SGDLS and CDR2 YYNGEE. The CDR3 coding sequence is TGTGCCAGCAGCGTAGACTGGACACCGAACACCGGGGAGCTGTTTTTT. Its translation is CASSVDWTPNTGELFF.

The chain couples TRBV5-4 to TRBJ1-1, with D possibly matching TRBD1 (5 bases). This CDR3 region has 14 residues. Germline V gives CDR1 SGHNT, CDR2 YYREEE (reference sequence). V lost 4 bases to trimming and J lost 2 bases, with 12 bases between them. This CDR3 reads CASSQGQINTEAFF. Here the CDR3 DNA reads TGTGCCAGCAGCCAAGGACAAATCAACACTGAAGCTTTCTTT.

V gene TRBV28 combines with J gene TRBJ1-5; D is unclear. The CDR3 extends over 14 amino acids. The V end was cut by 5 bases, the J end by 3 bases, with 11 bases between. Germline CDR1 is MDHEN and CDR2 is SYDVKM. This CDR3 reads CASSRTELNQPQHF. In nucleotides, the CDR3 is TGTGCCAGCAGTCGGACGGAGCTCAATCAGCCCCAGCATTTT.

This chain joins TRBV5-1 and TRBJ2-7; D perhaps matches TRBD1 (7 bases). This CDR3 has 15 amino acids. The V and J ends lost 4 bases and 3 bases respectively, with 17 bases between them. In germline, CDR1 is SGHRS, CDR2 YFSETQ. In DNA, the CDR3 is TGCGCCAGCAGCATAGGGGGCGGAGGGATCTACGAGCAGTACTTC. Amino acid sequence: CASSIGGGGIYEQYF.

The genes are TRBV5-4 and TRBJ2-2, with D possibly matching TRBD2 (6 bases). The length of the CDR3 is 14 residues. Germline V gene sequence: CDR1 SGHNT, CDR2 YYREEE (reference sequence). Trimming removed 4 bases at V and 2 bases at J, with 9 bases between. CDR3 bases: TGTGCCAGCAGCCCGGGACTTAACACCGGGGAGCTGTTTTTT. This codes for CASSPGLNTGELFF.

The rearrangement joins TRBV7-3 to TRBJ2-7; D possibly corresponds to TRBD2 (7 bases). This CDR3 spans 16 amino acids. The germline gives CDR1 SGHTA, CDR2 FQGTGA. V lost 5 bases, J lost 4 bases, and 21 bases lay in between. Here the CDR3 reads CASSPRGAREDYEQYF. CDR3 in DNA: TGTGCCAGCAGCCCCCGGGGGGCGCGAGAGGATTACGAGCAGTACTTC.